A selection of T cell receptor beta chains follows, all from one sample in a study of shared clonotypes between healthy human individuals. Some clones are missing from TCRdb's copy, which holds only in-frame ones; the method was immunoSEQ multiplex PCR. The repertoire has about 2,500,000 clones, just over 90% of them found once; the top ten carry over 0.12%. Sequences were obtained from naive CD4+ T cells sorted from blood. These receptors came from a man between 18 and 35 years old in good health. The CDR3 runs from the conserved cysteine through the conserved F or W. A D gene is named only where the DNA matches it firmly. Expanded clones get a size class; other rows say once, few or many, or leave the size out.

- TRBJ1-3 TRBV5-4 - TGTGCCAGCAGCTTGGCCGTCTCTGGTGTCTCTGGAAACACCATATATTTT CASSLAVSGVSGNTIYF
- TRBJ2-1 TRBV7-9 TRBD2 TGTGCCAGCAGCTTGCCGGGACTAGCGGGTGCCTACAATGAGCAGTTCTTC CASSLPGLAGAYNEQFF
few TRBJ1-5 TRBV5-1 - TGCGCCAGCAGCCCTGACGGGGGCAATCAGCCCCAGCATTTT CASSPDGGNQPQHF
- TRBJ1-5 TRBV7-9 - TGTGCCAGCAGCTTTTCAGGTCCCACCCCCCCTCAGCCCCAGCATTTT CASSFSGPTPPQPQHF
- TRBJ2-6 TRBV2 - TGTGCCAGCAGTGATTTACGCTTACGGGACTCTGGGGCCAACGTCCTGACTTTC CASSDLRLRDSGANVLTF
- TRBJ2-7 TRBV6-5 - TGTGCCAGCAGTTACAGGGTTTCCTACGAGCAGTACTTC CASSYRVSYEQYF
- TRBJ2-3 TRBV19 TRBD1 TGTGCCAGCTCGATAGGGACAGGGGTCACAGATACGCAGTATTTT CASSIGTGVTDTQYF
- TRBJ2-3 TRBV5-6 - TGTGCCAGCAGCTTGGTGGGTTATTCAGATACGCAGTATTTT CASSLVGYSDTQYF
- TRBJ2-7 TRBV18 - TGTGCCAGCTCACCATCTCGGGACCTGACCTACGAGCAGTACTTC CASSPSRDLTYEQYF
- TRBJ2-5 TRBV19 - TGTGCCAGTAGTTTCCAAGGGGGCCAAGAGACCCAGTACTTC CASSFQGGQETQYF
- TRBJ1-5 TRBV19 - TGTGCCAGTACCCCAAGGCAGGGAAATCAGCCCCAGCATTTT CASTPRQGNQPQHF
- TRBJ1-1 TRBV6-5 TRBD1 TGTGCCAGCACCAGGGGGACGGACACTGAAGCTTTCTTT CASTRGTDTEAFF
once TRBJ2-7 TRBV10-1 - TGCGCCAGCAGTGAGGGGGGGACGGTGGGTTCCTACGAGCAGTACTTC CASSEGGTVGSYEQYF
- TRBJ2-2 TRBV9 TRBD2 TGTGCCAGCAGCGTAGCTCAGGCTAGCGGGAACACCGGGGAGCTGTTTTTT CASSVAQASGNTGELFF
- TRBJ2-5 TRBV5-1 TRBD2 TGCGCCAGCAGCTTGGCTAGCGGGAGGCGCCAAGAGACCCAGTACTTC CASSLASGRRQETQYF
- TRBJ1-2 TRBV28 TRBD1 TGTGCCAGCAGTTTACAGGGGGCGCTTCATGGCTACACCTTC CASSLQGALHGYTF
- TRBJ2-2 TRBV18 - TGTGCCAGCTCCCGACAACGCACCGGGGAGCTGTTTTTT CASSRQRTGELFF
- TRBJ2-3 TRBV7-6 - TGTGCCAGCAGCTTAGGTCTAGCGTCGGTTACGCAGTATTTT CASSLGLASVTQYF
- TRBJ2-1 TRBV5-1 - TGCGCCAGCAGAGGCCAAAATGAGCAGTTCTTC CASRGQNEQFF
- TRBJ2-7 TRBV7-9 - TGTGCCAGCAGCTTGGCGCCTTACGAGCAGTACTTC CASSLAPYEQYF
- TRBJ2-4 TRBV27 TRBD2 TGTGCCAGCAGTTTAGAAGCTAGCGGGATCGGGGGGAAAAACATTCAGTACTTC CASSLEASGIGGKNIQYF
- TRBJ2-5 TRBV5-1 TRBD2 TGCGCCAGCAGCTTGGGGTCTAGCGGGCGGTTCCAAGAGACCCAGTACTTC CASSLGSSGRFQETQYF
- TRBJ2-7 TRBV5-1 TRBD1 TGCGCCAGCAGCCTAGGGACAGGGGTCGACGAGCAGTACTTC CASSLGTGVDEQYF
once TRBJ2-7 TRBV30 - TGTGCCTGGAGTCGGTCCCTCTACCCCTACGAGCAGTACTTC CAWSRSLYPYEQYF
- TRBJ2-7 TRBV30 - TGTGCCTGGAGTAAGGGAGGGGGGCTGTACGAGCAGTACTTC CAWSKGGGLYEQYF
- TRBJ2-5 TRBV5-1 TRBD1 TGCGCCAGCAGCCTCCCGGGACAGGGTGGAGAGACCCAGTACTTC CASSLPGQGGETQYF
- TRBJ2-3 TRBV29-1 TRBD2 TGCAGCGTAAGACTAGCGGAGTATACGCAGTATTTT CSVRLAEYTQYF
- TRBJ1-5 TRBV6-1 TRBD1 TGTGCCAGCAGTGGTGGACAGGTGGTGGGACAGCCCCAGCATTTT CASSGGQVVGQPQHF
- TRBJ2-7 TRBV6-6 - TGTGCCAGCAGAATCCAGGGAGAGCAGTACTTC CASRIQGEQYF
- TRBJ1-3 TRBV6-1 - TGTGCCAGCAGTGAAGCAAGCTCTGGAAACACCATATATTTT CASSEASSGNTIYF
- TRBJ1-3 TRBV5-1 - TGCGCCAGCAGCTTGGCCCAGGGACCTGGAAACACCATATATTTT CASSLAQGPGNTIYF
- TRBJ1-5 TRBV5-1 - TGCGCCAGCAGCTTGCGAGGCAATCAGCCCCAGCATTTT CASSLRGNQPQHF
- TRBJ1-6 TRBV7-8 TRBD1 TGTGCCAGCAGCCGACAGGGCAAGAATTCACCCCTCCACTTT CASSRQGKNSPLHF
- TRBJ2-7 TRBV23-1 - TGCGCCAGCAGTCAAAGGGACAAGTTCGAGCAGTACTTC CASSQRDKFEQYF
- TRBJ1-4 TRBV7-2 - TGTGCCAGCAGCCTTAGGGGCGGAAACGAAAAACTGTTTTTT CASSLRGGNEKLFF
once TRBJ2-4 TRBV11-2 TRBD1 TGTGCCAGCAGCCTGTCCGGGACAGGGGGCTCGAGGGACTTC CASSLSGTGGSRDF
- TRBJ2-2 TRBV12-1 - TGTGCCAGCAGCCCAAGACAGGGACGCACCGGGGAGCTGTTTTTT CASSPRQGRTGELFF
- TRBJ2-1 TRBV4-1 - TGCGCCAGCAGCCAAGTACCAGGATACAATGAGCAGTTCTTC CASSQVPGYNEQFF
- TRBJ1-4 TRBV19 TRBD1 TGTGCCAGTAGTGCCGTGGGGGGACAGGAAAAACTGTTTTTT CASSAVGGQEKLFF
- TRBJ1-3 TRBV6-5 TRBD1 TGTGCCAGCAGACCGACAGGGATCTATGGAAACACCATATATTTT CASRPTGIYGNTIYF
- TRBJ2-2 TRBV7-2 TRBD2 TGTGCCAGCAGCTTAGTAGCGGGAGGGTTAGGGACCGGGGAGCTGTTTTTT CASSLVAGGLGTGELFF
- TRBJ2-7 TRBV5-6 TRBD1 TGTGCCAGCAGCTTGGTCTGGACAGGGCTGGGCGAGCAGTACTTC CASSLVWTGLGEQYF
- TRBJ1-2 TRBV28 TRBD1 TGTGCCAGCAGTTTTTGGGGACAGGTCATCAACTATGGCTACACCTTC CASSFWGQVINYGYTF
- TRBJ1-1 TRBV19 - TGTGCCAGTAGTCCCCGGGGCATGAGGGACACTGAAGCTTTCTTT CASSPRGMRDTEAFF
- TRBJ2-2 TRBV11-3 TRBD2 TGTGCCAGCAGCCCCGGAACTGGGGGGGGAGCGAACACCGGGGAGCTGTTTTTT CASSPGTGGGANTGELFF
- TRBJ1-3 TRBV9 - TGTGCCAGCAGCGTTGAATCGAACACCATATATTTT CASSVESNTIYF
- TRBJ2-1 TRBV7-2 TRBD2 TGTGCCAGCACCCTCCGGGGGGGCTACAATGAGCAGTTCTTC CASTLRGGYNEQFF
once TRBJ1-3 TRBV6-1 - TGTGCCAGCAGGGAACAGGGCTCTGGAAACACCATATATTTT CASREQGSGNTIYF
- TRBJ1-6 TRBV28 - TGTGCCACCAAAGGACAGAGCTCCTATAATTCACCCCTCCACTTT CATKGQSSYNSPLHF
- TRBJ1-4 TRBV2 TRBD1 TGTGCCAGCAGTTTGACAGGGGGTCGCGAAAAACTGTTTTTT CASSLTGGREKLFF
few TRBJ1-6 TRBV7-9 - TGTGCCAGCAGCTGGTCGGGTGGGGCGGATTCACCCCTCCACTTT CASSWSGGADSPLHF
- TRBJ2-7 TRBV7-2 - TGTGCCAGCAGCTTATCCTTCCGAGCCGAGCAGTACTTC CASSLSFRAEQYF
- TRBJ1-3 TRBV7-9 - TGTGCCAGCAGCTCGAATCCATCCAAGATGAGCTCTGGAAACACCATATATTTT CASSSNPSKMSSGNTIYF
once TRBJ2-7 TRBV7-2 TRBD1 TGTGCCAGCAGCAAAACGACAGGGCCCTACGAGCAGTACTTC CASSKTTGPYEQYF
- TRBJ2-3 TRBV5-1 - TGCGCCAGCAGCTCTGTCGGGTCCGCCACAGATACGCAGTATTTT CASSSVGSATDTQYF
- TRBJ2-3 TRBV30 TRBD2 TGTGCCTGGGCCCGGACTAGCGGGAGCACAGATACGCAGTATTTT CAWARTSGSTDTQYF
- TRBJ2-1 TRBV30 TRBD2 TGTGCCTGGAATCCCTTCGGGTTAGCGGGAGAACATGAGCAGTTCTTC CAWNPFGLAGEHEQFF